The TCR beta chain under discussion was sequenced for a study of shared clonotypes between healthy human individuals. Details on this clone: The antigen is undetermined.

This CDR3 has 15 residues. CDR1 and CDR2 (germline): LNHNV, YYDKDF (reference sequence). V dropped 0 bases and J dropped 4 bases, with 12 bases sitting between them. Whole-study results and caveats: When compared with the clonotypes that were shared by all four sorted-subset donors, the non-shared clonotypes turned out to have lower generation probabilities.

The assay was immunoSEQ multiplex PCR, and TCRdb's table has in-frame clones only and misses some. The profile shows hundreds of thousands of clones, roughly 96% of them singletons. CD45RO negativity and positive selection for CCR7 defined naive CD8 cells, a population that excluded terminally differentiated effector memory CD45RA+ cells. The chain has TRBV15 and TRBJ1-1; D gene ambiguous. The clonotype was recovered from a woman aged 25-40 years in good health. The source material was naive CD8+ T cells sorted from blood. The CDR3 loop reads CATSRDNVGSTEAFF. The CDR3 DNA sequence: TGTGCCACCAGCAGAGATAACGTCGGTAGCACTGAAGCTTTCTTT.